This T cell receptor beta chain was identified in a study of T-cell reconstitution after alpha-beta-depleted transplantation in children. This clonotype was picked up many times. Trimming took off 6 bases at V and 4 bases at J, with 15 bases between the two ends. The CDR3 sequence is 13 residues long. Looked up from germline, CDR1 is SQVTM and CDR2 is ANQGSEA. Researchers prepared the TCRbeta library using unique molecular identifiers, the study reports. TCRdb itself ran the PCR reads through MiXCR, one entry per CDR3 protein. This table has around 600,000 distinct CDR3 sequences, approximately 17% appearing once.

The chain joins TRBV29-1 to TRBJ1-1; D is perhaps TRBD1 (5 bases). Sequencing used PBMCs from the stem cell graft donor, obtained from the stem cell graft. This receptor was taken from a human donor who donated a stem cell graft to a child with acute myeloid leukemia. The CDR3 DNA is TGCAGCGTAAGTAGGGGCCCCGGCACTGAAGCTTTCTTT. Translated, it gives CSVSRGPGTEAFF. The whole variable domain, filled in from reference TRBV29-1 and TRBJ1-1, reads SAVISQKPSRDICQRGTSLTIQCQVDSQVTMMFWYRQQPGQSLTLIATANQGSEATYESGFVIDKFPISRPNLTFSTLTVSNMSPEDSSIYLCSVSRGPGTEAFFGQGTRLTVV.